The T cell receptor beta chain described here comes from a study of blood T cells in healthy people across ages. Overall study findings and caveats: Compared with aged donors, long-lived donors showed fewer expanded clones, suggesting selection.

Losses at the gene ends were 4 bases for V and 1 base for J; bases not matched to a gene: 12. The germline CDR1 and CDR2 sequences are SGHRS and YFSETQ. The CDR3 runs to 19 residues. Combining a sample-barcoded 5' primer with a J-beta primer mix, a second PCR ran for roughly 6 to 12 cycles. TCRdb recomputed calls from the 5' RACE reads with MiXCR, one row per CDR3 protein. This table has 630,000 or so distinct CDR3 sequences, roughly 32% appearing once. Comment on this clonotype: The antigen remains unidentified.

Sequencing was carried out using blood. This sequence joins TRBV5-1 and TRBJ2-6; 9 positions agree with TRBD1. The receptor was isolated from a woman older than 75 in good health. This CDR3 is CASSRTTGTGFSGANVLTF. In DNA form, the CDR3 reads TGCGCCAGCAGCAGGACCACCGGGACAGGGTTTTCTGGGGCCAACGTCCTGACTTTC.